These 9 T cell receptor beta chains originate from one sample sequenced in a study of T cell responses to AZD1222 COVID-19 vaccine. Sequencing used immunoSEQ multiplex PCR; TCRdb keeps in-frame clones, though not all of them. The table records about 100,000 clones, about 86% of them present only once. Sequences were derived from peripheral blood, sampled on day 0 of AZD1222 vaccination. Every receptor here comes from an adult in good health.

J is TRBJ2-7 and V is TRBV7-2; D is unresolved. This CDR3 is built from 13 residues. V was shortened by 5 bases and J by 2 bases, with 10 bases between the two germline ends. Germline-derived CDR1 and CDR2 are SGHTA and FQGNSA. The CDR3 sequence: CASSPPRAYEQYF. The CDR3, as DNA: TGTGCCAGCAGCCCTCCTAGGGCCTACGAGCAGTACTTC.

The J gene is TRBJ1-5, the V gene TRBV7-2; D is unresolved. The CDR3 has 16 residues. Germline V lookup: CDR1 SGHTA, CDR2 FQGNSA. V was trimmed by 1 base and J by 1 base, leaving 11 bases between them. CDR3 coding DNA: TGTGCCAGCAGCTTAGTTTCCGGGAGCAGCAATCAGCCCCAGCATTTT. Its protein is CASSLVSGSSNQPQHF.

The genes are TRBV3-1 (or the pseudogene TRBV3-2) and TRBJ2-5; 7 nucleotides line up with TRBD2. The CDR3 runs to 17 residues. With 1 base clipped from V and 5 bases from J, the junction kept 13 bases outside the gene matches. CDR1 and CDR2 (germline): LGHDT, YNNKEL (reference sequence). CDR3 protein: CASSQVRPGLNRETQYF. The CDR3 DNA reads as TGTGCCAGCAGCCAAGTGAGACCGGGACTAAATCGGGAGACCCAGTACTTC.

The chain couples TRBV4-1 to TRBJ1-2; no reliable D call. Between the trimmed V and J ends, which lost 0 bases and 9 bases, there was a span of 14 bases. CDR1 is MGHRA, CDR2 YSYEKL, per germline. The CDR3 has 14 amino acids. The CDR3 sequence: CASSQDPLQGRYTF. CDR3 DNA: TGCGCCAGCAGCCAAGATCCTCTTCAAGGGCGCTACACCTTC.

The V gene is TRBV23-1, the J gene TRBJ1-3; D not certain. TRBV23-1 is classed as an ORF, of uncertain function. V was trimmed by 5 bases and J by 8 bases, leaving 16 bases between them. This CDR3 comprises 14 residues. CDR3 loop: CASSMGSPDDTIYF. Here the CDR3 DNA reads TGCGCCAGCAGTATGGGGTCCCCGGATGACACCATATATTTT.

V is TRBV6-5 and J is TRBJ1-2; D gene ambiguous. The CDR3 loop spans 13 amino acids. The V end lost 5 bases, the J end lost 3 bases, and 10 bases lay between the germline ends. CDR1 and CDR2 (germline): MNHEY, SVGAGI. The CDR3 protein is CASSPNPYYGYTF. Written as DNA, the CDR3 is TGTGCCAGCAGTCCAAACCCCTACTATGGCTACACCTTC.

There are a few counts of this clone. V is TRBV6-5 and J is TRBJ1-2; D not certain. The CDR3 totals 15 residues. V was clipped by 5 bases and J by 6 bases, with 19 bases between them. The germline CDR1 and CDR2 sequences are MNHEY and SVGAGI. The CDR3 DNA is TGTGCCAGCAGTCCCTGGGTTGGGGTCGGTAATGGCTACACCTTC. It translates to CASSPWVGVGNGYTF.

V and J are TRBV28 and TRBJ1-5; the D gene is possibly TRBD1 (5 bases). Germline values: CDR1 MDHEN, CDR2 SYDVKM. The CDR3 has 14 residues. V lost 10 bases and J 0 bases, leaving 13 bases between the germline ends. The CDR3 DNA follows: TGTGCCACTTTGGGGCCCCATAGCAATCAGCCCCAGCATTTT. This codes for CATLGPHSNQPQHF. The full variable domain, completed using reference TRBV28 and TRBJ1-5, is DVKVTQSSRYLVKRTGEKVFLECVQDMDHENMFWYRQDPGLGLRLIYFSYDVKMKEKGDIPEGYSVSREKKERFSLILESASTNQTSMYLCATLGPHSNQPQHFGDGTRLSIL.

This chain connects TRBV5-4 to TRBJ2-7; 10 nucleotides line up with TRBD1. The CDR3 sequence is 13 residues long. The germline gives CDR1 SGHNT, CDR2 YYREEE (reference sequence). Trimming took 4 bases from V and 6 from J; bases not matched to a gene: 4. The CDR3 DNA sequence: TGTGCCAGCAGCCTCCGGGACAGGGGCGAGCAGTACTTC. The encoded protein is CASSLRDRGEQYF.